Listed below are T cell receptor beta chains from one sample, sequenced in a study of cytomegalovirus exposure and HLA in healthy donors. Assay: immunoSEQ multiplex PCR; the TCRdb copy retains only in-frame clones and omits some. The data show about 150,000 clones, with over 75% seen just once and about 5.6% held by the top ten. Sequenced: PBMCs. These receptors were taken from a man aged 25 to 40 in good health and CMV-seropositive. Both conserved end residues are part of each CDR3. The D gene is left open where the match is weak. For some rows the clone size is stated as once, few or many, or as a class when expanded; others skip it.

J,size,V,D,CDR3,DNA
TRBJ1-5,-,TRBV5-1,-,CASSLEGSNQPQHF,TGCGCCAGCAGCTTGGAGGGGTCCAATCAGCCCCAGCATTTT
TRBJ1-2,once,TRBV19,TRBD1,CASRQGYAYGYTF,TGTGCCAGTCGACAGGGATATGCCTATGGCTACACCTTC
TRBJ2-1,-,TRBV7-9,-,CASSRDTDSYNEQFF,TGTGCCAGCTCCCGGGACACCGACTCCTACAATGAGCAGTTCTTC
TRBJ2-5,-,TRBV4-1,TRBD2,CASSQGRGGLNSKETQYF,TGCGCCAGCAGCCAGGGGCGGGGGGGACTCAACTCTAAAGAGACCCAGTACTTC
TRBJ1-1,once,TRBV15,-,CATSRTGRVDTEAFF,TGTGCCACCAGCAGAACAGGGCGAGTTGACACTGAAGCTTTCTTT
TRBJ2-3,few,TRBV7-6,-,CASSLGYTDTQYF,TGTGCCAGCAGCTTGGGCTACACAGATACGCAGTATTTT
TRBJ1-4,-,TRBV28,TRBD1,CASSGQDATNEKLFF,TGTGCCAGCAGTGGACAGGATGCAACTAATGAAAAACTGTTTTTT
TRBJ2-6,-,TRBV9,TRBD1,CASSVGTGASSGANVLTF,TGTGCCAGCAGCGTCGGGACAGGGGCCAGCTCTGGGGCCAACGTCCTGACTTTC
TRBJ2-3,-,TRBV7-8,TRBD2,CASSLAWRTSGRLDTQYF,TGTGCCAGCAGCTTAGCGTGGAGGACTAGCGGGAGATTAGATACGCAGTATTTT
TRBJ2-1,-,TRBV7-9,-,CASSLVFVTEDYNEQFF,TGTGCCAGCAGCTTAGTTTTCGTGACAGAAGACTACAATGAGCAGTTCTTC
TRBJ2-1,-,TRBV28,-,CASSFQRKSYNEQFF,TGTGCCAGCAGTTTCCAGCGGAAGTCCTACAATGAGCAGTTCTTC
TRBJ1-1,-,TRBV6-5,TRBD1,CASSYLFTGGQGEAFF,TGTGCCAGCAGTTATTTATTTACAGGTGGACAGGGTGAAGCTTTCTTT
TRBJ2-1,-,TRBV4-1,TRBD2,CASSYLAGSHEQFF,TGCGCCAGCAGCTATTTAGCGGGAAGTCATGAGCAGTTCTTC
TRBJ2-1,-,TRBV10-1,-,CASSPLLGPAGNEQFF,TGCGCCAGCAGTCCACTTCTGGGCCCAGCGGGCAATGAGCAGTTCTTC
TRBJ1-1,-,TRBV21-1,-,CASSTSYRNTEAFF,TGTGCCAGCAGCACGTCGTATAGGAACACTGAAGCTTTCTTT
TRBJ2-7,-,TRBV28,-,CASRDTSYEQYF,TGTGCCAGCAGGGACACATCCTACGAGCAGTACTTC
TRBJ2-7,-,TRBV29-1,TRBD2,CSALGAAGEAENEQYF,TGCAGCGCTCTGGGAGCCGCGGGAGAAGCGGAGAACGAGCAGTACTTC
TRBJ2-7,-,TRBV6-1,-,CASSERVIFSYEQYF,TGTGCCAGCAGTGAGCGGGTAATATTCTCCTACGAGCAGTACTTC
TRBJ1-4,-,TRBV6-5,-,CASSSPGGKLFF,TGTGCCAGCAGTTCACCTGGAGGAAAACTGTTTTTT
TRBJ1-6,-,TRBV27,-,CASSSWQVENSPLHF,TGTGCCAGCAGCTCATGGCAGGTCGAGAATTCACCCCTCCACTTT
TRBJ2-2,-,TRBV27,TRBD2,CASRLAGDYTGELFF,TGTGCCAGCAGGCTAGCGGGGGACTACACCGGGGAGCTGTTTTTT
TRBJ1-4,-,TRBV5-6,-,CASSLGGMGEKLFF,TGTGCCAGCAGCTTAGGAGGGATGGGGGAAAAACTGTTTTTT
TRBJ1-5,-,TRBV27,TRBD1,CASTRGTGSGNQPQHF,TGTGCCAGCACCCGGGGGACAGGGTCTGGCAATCAGCCCCAGCATTTT
TRBJ1-3,-,TRBV5-5,-,CASSLYPPRRISGNTIYF,TGTGCCAGCAGCTTGTACCCCCCGCGTCGTATCTCTGGAAACACCATATATTTT
TRBJ1-2,-,TRBV29-1,-,CSLGLNDGYTF,TGCAGCTTGGGACTGAACGATGGCTACACCTTC
TRBJ2-7,few,TRBV13,-,CASSERASYEQYF,TGTGCCAGCAGCGAGCGGGCCTCCTACGAGCAGTACTTC
TRBJ2-7,-,TRBV6-1,-,CASSADYYGSYEQYF,TGTGCCAGCAGTGCCGACTACTATGGGTCCTACGAGCAGTACTTC
TRBJ1-1,once,TRBV10-3,TRBD1,CAIRAMRDRVTEAFF,TGTGCCATCAGAGCGATGCGGGACAGGGTAACCGAAGCTTTCTTT
TRBJ2-5,once,TRBV7-9,-,CASSRGGSSDQETQYF,TGTGCCAGCAGCCGCGGAGGTAGTAGCGACCAAGAGACCCAGTACTTC
TRBJ1-5,-,TRBV30,TRBD1,CAWSGQGVQPQHF,TGTGCCTGGAGTGGACAGGGGGTTCAGCCCCAGCATTTT
TRBJ2-7,-,TRBV6-5,-,CASSYSSGESSYEQYF,TGTGCCAGCAGTTACTCGTCGGGGGAGAGTTCCTACGAGCAGTACTTC
TRBJ1-1,-,TRBV7-9,-,CASSRVGDTEAFF,TGTGCCAGCAGTAGAGTCGGAGACACTGAAGCTTTCTTT
TRBJ2-7,-,TRBV5-1,-,CASSSGSLGTYEQYF,TGCGCCAGCAGCTCGGGGTCACTAGGAACCTACGAGCAGTACTTC
TRBJ2-1,-,TRBV28,TRBD2,CASSPIPGTSGMSSYNEQFF,TGTGCCAGCAGTCCGATTCCAGGGACTAGCGGGATGAGCTCCTACAATGAGCAGTTCTTC
TRBJ2-7,-,TRBV18,TRBD1,CASSPDRESEQYF,TGTGCCAGCTCACCAGACAGGGAGAGCGAGCAGTACTTC
TRBJ2-2,-,TRBV6-5,TRBD2,CASSSSSGGNTGELFF,TGTGCCAGCAGTTCCTCTAGCGGGGGGAACACCGGGGAGCTGTTTTTT
TRBJ1-5,-,TRBV28,-,CASSGVSAQPQHF,TGTGCCAGCAGTGGAGTTTCTGCGCAGCCCCAGCATTTT
TRBJ2-5,-,TRBV28,-,CASSLALQTQYF,TGTGCCAGCAGTTTGGCCCTCCAAACCCAGTACTTC
TRBJ1-3,-,TRBV11-2,-,CASSLGQGNTIYF,TGTGCCAGCAGCTTAGGGCAGGGAAACACCATATATTTT
TRBJ1-5,-,TRBV7-9,-,CASSLAGDPWQPQHF,TGTGCCAGCAGCTTAGCCGGGGATCCCTGGCAGCCCCAGCATTTT
TRBJ2-1,-,TRBV13,-,CASSTPAPTGNEQFF,TGTGCCAGCAGCACTCCTGCCCCTACGGGCAATGAGCAGTTCTTC
TRBJ1-1,-,TRBV5-4,-,CASSLGGAPGVAFF,TGTGCCAGCAGCTTGGGTGGGGCTCCTGGCGTAGCTTTCTTT
TRBJ2-3,-,TRBV4-3,-,CASSKDPYGGTDTQYF,TGCGCCAGCAGCAAAGACCCCTACGGTGGCACAGATACGCAGTATTTT
TRBJ2-5,-,TRBV6-5,TRBD2,CASSNGAGVGETQYF,TGTGCCAGCAGTAACGGGGCGGGAGTGGGAGAGACCCAGTACTTC
TRBJ1-3,-,TRBV29-1,-,CSALRGRNTIYF,TGCAGCGCCTTAAGGGGGAGAAACACCATATATTTT
TRBJ1-2,-,TRBV6-1,TRBD1,CANGTGPESLYGYTF,TGTGCCAACGGGACAGGGCCTGAATCCCTATATGGCTACACCTTC
TRBJ1-6,-,TRBV30,-,CAWTPGGYHSPLHF,TGTGCCTGGACCCCGGGGGGGTATCATTCACCCCTCCACTTT
TRBJ2-7,-,TRBV5-8,TRBD1,CASSLVIYLGQNYEQYF,TGTGCCAGCAGCTTGGTAATATATTTGGGACAGAATTACGAGCAGTACTTC
TRBJ1-2,-,TRBV6-5,-,CASSSQGTYGYTF,TGTGCCAGCAGTTCACAGGGTACCTATGGCTACACCTTC
TRBJ2-3,-,TRBV5-6,TRBD1,CASSFGQGGHTQYF,TGTGCCAGCAGCTTTGGACAGGGTGGCCATACGCAGTATTTT
TRBJ2-7,-,TRBV12-5,-,CASAISGGTYEQYF,TGTGCTAGTGCCATTAGCGGAGGAACCTACGAGCAGTACTTC
TRBJ2-1,-,TRBV9,TRBD2,CASSVDLVGGGRADEQFF,TGTGCCAGCAGCGTAGATCTGGTGGGGGGGGGACGAGCGGATGAGCAGTTCTTC
TRBJ2-6,-,TRBV27,-,CASSSLGYGLQSLSGANVLAF,TGTGCCAGCAGCTCTTTGGGATATGGATTACAGTCCCTCTCTGGGGCCAACGTCCTGGCTTTC
TRBJ2-2,-,TRBV5-1,TRBD2,CASSFSAGGPGELFF,TGCGCCAGCAGCTTTTCAGCGGGAGGGCCCGGGGAGCTGTTTTTT
TRBJ2-1,-,TRBV28,TRBD2,CASSLSRSGLAARNEQFF,TGTGCCAGCAGTTTATCTCGGAGCGGGCTAGCGGCCCGCAATGAGCAGTTCTTC
TRBJ2-7,-,TRBV7-2,TRBD2,CASSSRLAGEQYF,TGTGCCAGCAGCTCACGACTAGCTGGGGAGCAGTACTTC
TRBJ1-1,few,TRBV21-1,-,CASSKVGVGEAAAFF,TGTGCCAGCAGCAAAGTTGGGGTAGGGGAAGCCGCGGCTTTCTTT
TRBJ2-3,-,TRBV6-5,-,CASSYRSPDTDTQYF,TGTGCCAGCAGTTACCGGAGCCCCGACACAGATACGCAGTATTTT